This TCR beta chain was captured in a study of early T cells in non-severe SARS-CoV-2 infection (dated by TCRdb to about 2021). Some background on the complete study: Bulk RNA from unsorted whole blood was used for TCR sequencing, so alpha and beta chains could not be paired. Overall study outcomes, separate from this receptor: VDJdb matching was skewed toward anti-spike CD8 responses and likely underestimated virus-specific expansions by missing private and CD4 specificities.

This was a case-control study nested in a cohort of healthcare workers in London, UK, who had nasopharyngeal swab PCR tests and blood samples taken every week. Healthcare workers were enrolled in the week of the UK lockdown, from 23 to 31 March 2020, and were followed every week for up to roughly 16 weeks. The table lists this clonotype with a few counts. What this receptor recognizes is not known. No much larger clone exists at a distance of one base, and base qualities are not known. The library was built by means of 5' RACE. TCRdb records NextSeq 500 as the sequencer. The TCR library protocol attached unique molecular identifiers to individual cDNA molecules to correct for sequencing error and PCR bias. Sequencing covered both TCR alpha and beta chains, and within each sample the abundances of alpha and beta sequences were tightly co-correlated. Processing in the source paper ran as follows. Decombinator V4 was used to perform V gene, J gene and CDR3 annotation of TCR sequences. TCRs were defined as expanded if a significant change between any two time points was detected under a Poisson model with p below 0.0001. Abundances of TCRs were expressed as counts per million after normalisation to the total number of TCRs sequenced in each sample. VDJdb, accessed 1 November 2021, was searched for CMV, EBV and SARS-CoV-2 annotated TCRs, with TCRs annotated for multiple antigens excluded. Through fastp at Q25 and MiXCR, TCRdb rebuilt clones from the public reads, retaining in-frame beta chains. Identical CDR3 proteins give one entry, which carries the most common genes and DNA. The V and J calls were not made by the authors but by TCRdb's processing. The sample table shows 50,000 to 65,000 distinct CDR3 sequences, and 20% to 25% are seen once. Together, the top ten hold more than 15% of the sample.

This sample comprised whole blood, obtained at baseline. The sequence derives from an adult who was a healthcare worker with PCR-confirmed SARS-CoV-2 infection or an uninfected control (not recorded which).

In nucleotide form, the sequence is TGTGCCAGCTCCTCGGGGACTAGCGGCCACAATGAGCAGTTCTTC. This gives the protein CASSSGTSGHNEQFF. This chain joins TRBV18 to TRBJ2-1, and TRBD2 aligns with 11 junction nucleotides. The CDR1 and CDR2 encoded by the germline V gene are KGHSH and LQKENI. V is trimmed back by 6 bases and J by 5 bases, and the junction contains 6 bases that no gene match accounts for. From cysteine to phenylalanine, the CDR3 is 15 amino acids long. Here the CDR3 DNA is all that survives: 45 bases in frame from base 1.